Listed here are 6 T cell receptor beta chains from one sample, sequenced in a study of blood T cell repertoires in COVID-19. Sequencing used immunoSEQ multiplex PCR; TCRdb keeps in-frame clones, though not all of them. The table lists a few hundred thousand clones, approximately 83% of them singletons, with over 1.5% in the top ten. Sample: PBMCs or T cells enriched from blood (not recorded which). These receptors all come from a woman in her forties or fifties who had recovered from COVID-19.

The chain carries TRBV28 and TRBJ2-2, with 7 bases fitting TRBD1. The CDR3 loop spans 18 amino acids. The V and J ends lost 5 bases and 1 base, in that order; junction bases with no gene match: 13. CDR1 MDHEN and CDR2 SYDVKM come from the germline V gene. CDR3 bases: TGTGCCAGCAGTCTAGGGGGCCACCCGGGGCTGAACACCGGGGAGCTGTTTTTT. Encoded protein: CASSLGGHPGLNTGELFF.

The chain recombines TRBV3-1 (or the pseudogene TRBV3-2) with TRBJ2-2; D might be TRBD2 (6 bases). Germline CDR1 and CDR2: LGHDT and YNNKEL (reference sequence). This CDR3 contains 16 residues. Trimming stripped 2 bases from V and 8 bases from J, with 18 bases between. The CDR3 DNA follows: TGTGCCAGCAGCCAATCGCTCTCTAGGGGAGGAGGGGAGCTGTTTTTT. Its translation is CASSQSLSRGGGELFF.

The chain joins TRBV6-4 to TRBJ2-2; 13 nucleotides match TRBD2. CDR1 is MRHNA, CDR2 SNTAGT, per germline. Losses at the gene ends were 3 bases for V and 5 bases for J; bases not matched to a gene: 3. The CDR3 consists of 16 residues. CDR3 sequence: CASSDTSGRATGELFF. The DNA of the CDR3 is TGTGCCAGCAGTGATACTAGCGGGAGGGCGACCGGGGAGCTGTTTTTT.

The genes are TRBV7-9 and TRBJ1-1, with a tentative D call TRBD1 (5 bases). Looked up from germline, CDR1 is SEHNR and CDR2 is FQNEAQ (reference sequence). Deletions cut 0 bases from V and 4 bases from J, with 18 bases between. The CDR3 runs to 17 residues. Here the CDR3 reads CASSLARVGGVGTEAFF. The CDR3 DNA follows: TGTGCCAGCAGCTTAGCGCGGGTTGGAGGGGTGGGCACTGAAGCTTTCTTT.

This clone was recorded only once. The chain carries TRBV18 and TRBJ1-6; TRBD1 aligns across 7 bases. Trimming took 0 bases from V and 11 from J; bases not matched to a gene: 7. Germline loops: CDR1 KGHSH, CDR2 LQKENI. CDR3 size: 15 residues. CDR3 bases: TGTGCCAGCTCACCACCGCGCCAGGGACAGACACCCCTCCACTTT. Protein sequence: CASSPPRQGQTPLHF.

The chain has TRBV5-8 and TRBJ2-1, with D perhaps matching TRBD1 (5 bases). The CDR3 contains 15 residues. V was trimmed by 0 bases and J by 4 bases, leaving 11 bases between them. Germline CDR1 SGHTS, CDR2 YDEGEE. CDR3 sequence (DNA): TGTGCCAGCAGCTTGGGGCGACAGACTTACAATGAGCAGTTCTTC. Amino acids: CASSLGRQTYNEQFF.